The 30 T cell receptor beta chains presented below share a single source sample, sequenced in a study of T cells in Graves' hyperthyroidism and ophthalmopathy. The TCR beta CDR3 regions underwent amplification using RNA transcripts as the source. A first-round RT-PCR of the TCR CDR3 used the HTBI primer set. TCRdb ran MiXCR on the multiplex PCR reads and lists one entry per CDR3 protein. This sample has hundreds of thousands of distinct CDR3 sequences; just under 20% occur once, and the top ten carry 47%. Sequenced sample: blood. Receptors originate from a man in his forties or fifties with Graves' ophthalmopathy.

This clonotype appeared many times. The rearrangement joins TRBV20-1 to TRBJ2-1; 10 bases agree with TRBD2. V shed 5 bases, J shed 4 bases, and the junction held 8 bases outside the gene matches. Germline CDR1 is DFQATT and CDR2 is SNEGSKA (reference sequence). The length of the CDR3 is 15 residues. Here the CDR3 reads CSAFLLAGIYNEQFF. The CDR3 coding sequence is TGCAGTGCTTTCTTACTAGCGGGAATATACAATGAGCAGTTCTTC.

The chain has TRBV6-2 or TRBV6-3 and TRBJ2-1; 8 bases are a match to TRBD2. Trimming cost V 7 bases and J 9 bases; bases outside gene matches: 8. This CDR3 contains 13 residues. Germline V gene data show CDR1 as MNHEY and CDR2 as SVGEGT. The CDR3 here is CASIQRENSEQFF. CDR3 DNA: TGTGCCAGCATCCAGCGGGAGAACAGTGAGCAGTTCTTC.

This clonotype showed up just a few times. The CDR3 protein is CASRVSRQGSYEQYF. CDR3 in DNA: TGCGCCAGCAGGGTTTCGAGACAGGGTTCCTACGAGCAGTACTTC. The chain uses TRBV5-1 and TRBJ2-7; 7 bases agree with TRBD1. CDR3 length equals 15 residues. CDR1 is SGHRS and CDR2 is YFSETQ in the germline V gene. The V and J ends lost 5 bases and 1 base, in that order; junction bases with no gene match: 9.

The J gene is TRBJ1-2, the V gene TRBV7-2; unclear D gene. V lost 5 bases to trimming and J lost 3 bases, with 7 bases between them. The CDR3 extends over 12 amino acids. Germline V gene sequence: CDR1 SGHTA, CDR2 FQGNSA. The CDR3 DNA follows: TGTGCCAGCAGCCCGAACGACTATGGCTACACCTTC. It specifies CASSPNDYGYTF.

This clonotype was counted ten times or more. The genes are TRBV5-1 and TRBJ1-1; TRBD1 matches 8 bases. Germline CDR1 and CDR2: SGHRS and YFSETQ. This CDR3 contains 15 residues. V dropped 3 bases and J dropped 3; count of bases not matched to a gene: 7. The CDR3 DNA follows: TGCGCCAGCAGCTGGACGGACAGGGAGGACACTGAAGCTTTCTTT. Residues: CASSWTDREDTEAFF.

This clonotype was found many times. The chain combines TRBV18 with TRBJ2-7, with 9 bases lining up with TRBD1. Germline V gives CDR1 KGHSH, CDR2 LQKENI. This CDR3 region has 14 residues. V lost 0 bases and J lost 8; bases outside the gene matches: 5. CDR3 residues: CASSPPRDRDKQYF. In DNA, the CDR3 is TGTGCCAGCTCACCACCTCGGGACAGGGATAAGCAGTACTTC.

The chain employs TRBV15 and TRBJ1-3, with 7 positions matching TRBD1. Germline lookup yields CDR1 LNHNV and CDR2 YYDKDF (reference sequence). Trimming cost V 0 bases and J 7 bases; bases outside gene matches: 3. The CDR3 loop spans 14 amino acids. CDR3 residues: CATSRDDRVNTIYF. The DNA of the CDR3 is TGTGCCACCAGCAGAGACGACAGGGTGAACACCATATATTTT.

This clonotype was seen a handful of times. As the CDR3 is not closed by the conserved phenylalanine or tryptophan, this likely results from a read error. V and J are TRBV7-9 and TRBJ2-7, with TRBD1 matching over 7 bases. V gave up 4 bases and J gave up 5 bases; unmatched junction bases: 11. This CDR3 contains 15 residues. In germline, CDR1 is SEHNR, CDR2 FQNEAQ (reference sequence). The DNA of the CDR3 is TGTGCCAGCAGCTCCCGGGACAGACTCAGCAACGAGCAGTACCTC. Residues: CASSSRDRLSNEQYL.

CDR3 residues: CASSFRLHTDTQYF. CDR3 DNA sequence: TGTGCCAGCAGTTTTAGGTTGCACACAGATACGCAGTATTTT. This chain joins TRBV12-3 or TRBV12-4 and TRBJ2-3; no clear D gene. Trimming removed 3 bases at V and 2 bases at J, with 9 bases between. This CDR3 spans 14 amino acids.

The table lists this clonotype with a few counts. This chain connects TRBV9 to TRBJ2-7; 7 bases line up with TRBD2. The germline gives CDR1 SGDLS, CDR2 YYNGEE. J was trimmed by 5 bases and V by 2 bases; bases with no gene match: 7. The CDR3 sequence is 14 residues long. The CDR3 here is CASSVAARENEQYF. CDR3 nucleotides: TGTGCCAGCAGCGTGGCAGCGCGGGAGAACGAGCAGTACTTC.

This clonotype has more than one count but fewer than ten. V usage is TRBV18 and J usage is TRBJ1-4; 9 nucleotides align to TRBD1. This CDR3 comprises 19 residues. The ends lost 3 bases at V and 0 bases at J; junction bases unmatched: 11. Germline lookup yields CDR1 KGHSH and CDR2 LQKENI. CDR3 loop: CASSPPGQGGRATNEKLFF. CDR3 DNA sequence: TGTGCCAGCTCACCGCCGGGACAGGGAGGAAGGGCAACTAATGAAAAACTGTTTTTT.

In its sample, this clonotype was seen many times. This chain connects TRBV30 to TRBJ2-1; a weak D match, TRBD1 (5 bases). CDR1 and CDR2 (germline): GTSNPN, SVGIG (reference sequence). Trimming shortened V by 3 bases and J by 13 bases, and 13 bases separated the two germline ends. The CDR3 spans 11 residues. The CDR3 sequence: CAWSDSLGQFF. The CDR3 coding sequence is TGTGCCTGGAGCGACAGTTTGGGCCAGTTCTTC.

The CDR3 region has the DNA TGTGCCAGCAGTTACTCCGGGGGCTCTGGAAACACCATATATTTT. It specifies CASSYSGGSGNTIYF. The chain has TRBV6-6 and TRBJ1-3; the D gene is possibly TRBD1 (5 bases). The germline V gene has CDR1 MNHNY and CDR2 SVGAGI (reference sequence). The V end was cut by 0 bases, the J end by 0 bases, with 6 bases between. The CDR3 totals 15 residues.

This clonotype has a handful of counts. The genes are TRBV6-5 and TRBJ1-3; D gene ambiguous. Between the trimmed V and J ends, which lost 2 bases and 0 bases, there was a span of 5 bases. Looked up from germline, CDR1 is MNHEY and CDR2 is SVGAGI. This CDR3 spans 14 amino acids. The CDR3 reads CASSYVLSGNTIYF. The CDR3 DNA sequence: TGTGCCAGCAGTTACGTCCTCTCTGGAAACACCATATATTTT.

In its sample, this clonotype was seen a few times. V is TRBV30 and J is TRBJ2-5, with D possibly being TRBD1 (5 bases). This CDR3 has 13 amino acids. V was cut by 4 bases and J by 4 bases, with 13 bases left in between. Germline V gene lookup returns CDR1 GTSNPN and CDR2 SVGIG (reference sequence). CDR3 sequence: CAWNSQETETQYF. CDR3 DNA: TGTGCCTGGAATTCACAGGAGACAGAGACCCAGTACTTC.

This clonotype was detected many times. This chain uses TRBV27 with TRBJ2-3; D possibly corresponds to TRBD1 (6 bases). V shed 4 bases and J shed 5 bases, with 16 bases lying between them. CDR3 size: 15 residues. Germline V gene data show CDR1 as MNHEY and CDR2 as SMNVEV (reference sequence). The CDR3 reads CASSSRQVFQDTQYF. CDR3 in DNA: TGTGCCAGCAGTTCAAGACAGGTCTTCCAAGATACGCAGTATTTT.

In its sample, this clonotype was seen many times. The chain couples TRBV30 to TRBJ1-1; D might be TRBD1 (6 bases). V dropped 5 bases and J dropped 10 bases, with 17 bases sitting between them. This CDR3 is built from 12 residues. CDR1 GTSNPN and CDR2 SVGIG come from the germline V gene (reference sequence). CDR3 residues: CAWGLGGRVAFF. The CDR3 DNA reads as TGTGCCTGGGGGTTGGGGGGGCGTGTAGCTTTCTTT.

This clonotype was observed at least ten times. This chain connects TRBV5-1 to TRBJ2-7; TRBD2 aligns across 10 bases. Germline CDR1 is SGHRS and CDR2 is YFSETQ. The CDR3 totals 20 residues. The ends lost 4 bases at V and 4 bases at J; junction bases unmatched: 23. CDR3 sequence: CASSPDIIAGGRMSGYEQYF. The CDR3 DNA sequence: TGCGCCAGCAGCCCCGACATCATAGCGGGAGGCAGAATGTCCGGGTACGAGCAGTACTTC.

This clonotype was seen ten or more times. The rearrangement joins TRBV7-9 to TRBJ2-7, with TRBD1 matching 8 bases. The germline gives CDR1 SEHNR, CDR2 FQNEAQ (reference sequence). The V and J ends lost 5 bases and 1 base, in that order; junction bases with no gene match: 13. The CDR3 runs 17 residues. The DNA for the CDR3 is TGTGCCAGCAGCCCTCTAGCGAGGACAGGGTCGTCCTACGAGCAGTACTTC. Its translation: CASSPLARTGSSYEQYF.

The chain employs TRBV5-1 and TRBJ2-7, with 15 bases that match TRBD2. J gave up 3 bases and V 4 bases, and 5 bases lay outside the gene matches. The CDR3 totals 16 residues. Per the germline V gene, CDR1 is SGHRS and CDR2 is YFSETQ. The CDR3 DNA sequence: TGCGCCAGCAGCCAGGGACTAGCGGGGGGTAACTACGAGCAGTACTTC. It is translated as CASSQGLAGGNYEQYF. The entire variable domain, with the rest obtained from reference TRBV5-1 and TRBJ2-7, is as follows: KAGVTQTPRYLIKTRGQQVTLSCSPISGHRSVSWYQQTPGQGLQFLFEYFSETQRNKGNFPGRFSGRQFSNSRSEMNVSTLELGDSALYLCASSQGLAGGNYEQYFGPGTRLTVT.

The CDR3 here is CASSPDTITYNEQFF. As DNA, the CDR3 is TGCGCCAGCAGCCCAGACACGATAACCTACAATGAGCAGTTCTTC. The gene calls are TRBV4-1 and TRBJ2-1; D is uncertain. V was cut by 4 bases and J by 2 bases, with 12 bases left in between. This CDR3 contains 15 residues. Per germline, CDR1 MGHRA and CDR2 YSYEKL.

The genes are TRBV25-1 and TRBJ2-3; D gene unclear. Germline loops: CDR1 MGHDK, CDR2 SYGVNS. V lost 10 bases to trimming and J lost 0 bases, with 8 bases between them. The CDR3 is 12 residues long. DNA of the CDR3: TGTGCCACCCAAACCAGCACAGATACGCAGTATTTT. Residues: CATQTSTDTQYF.

This chain connects TRBV7-9 to TRBJ2-1; 7 bases agree with TRBD2. The CDR3 length is 15 residues. The germline CDR1 and CDR2 sequences are SEHNR and FQNEAQ (reference sequence). The ends lost 4 bases at V and 5 bases at J; junction bases unmatched: 8. CDR3 in amino acids: CASSYTGTIHNEQFF. The DNA for the CDR3 is TGTGCCAGCAGCTACACCGGGACTATCCACAATGAGCAGTTCTTC.

This clonotype came up many times. The rearrangement links TRBV7-3 to TRBJ2-3; TRBD2 matches 7 bases. The CDR3 contains 13 residues. The germline CDR1 and CDR2 sequences are SGHTA and FQGTGA. The ends lost 6 bases at V and 4 bases at J; junction bases unmatched: 4. Here the CDR3 reads CASSFGLADTQYF. As DNA, the CDR3 is TGTGCCAGCAGTTTTGGACTAGCAGATACGCAGTATTTT.

Only a few counts were recorded for this clonotype. V gene TRBV6-1 combines with J gene TRBJ1-6, with 10 nucleotides matching TRBD1. This CDR3 is 14 amino acids long. Germline trimming cut 6 bases from V and 6 bases from J; bases unmatched to any gene: 2. Germline V gives CDR1 MNHNS, CDR2 SASEGT. CDR3 amino acids: CASRRDRGNSPLHF. The CDR3 region has the DNA TGTGCCAGCAGACGGGACAGGGGTAATTCACCCCTCCACTTT.

This clonotype was counted ten times or more. The chain couples TRBV5-1 to TRBJ2-1; TRBD1 aligns across 9 bases. Germline V gene lookup returns CDR1 SGHRS and CDR2 YFSETQ. V shed 4 bases, J shed 3 bases, and the junction held 5 bases outside the gene matches. This CDR3 is built from 15 residues. Written as DNA, the CDR3 is TGCGCCAGCAGCAGGACAGGGGACAACTACAATGAGCAGTTCTTC. This sequence encodes CASSRTGDNYNEQFF. The complete variable domain, with remaining parts taken from reference TRBV5-1 and TRBJ2-1, reads KAGVTQTPRYLIKTRGQQVTLSCSPISGHRSVSWYQQTPGQGLQFLFEYFSETQRNKGNFPGRFSGRQFSNSRSEMNVSTLELGDSALYLCASSRTGDNYNEQFFGPGTRLTVL.

This clonotype has ten or more counts. The chain combines TRBV7-8 with TRBJ2-7; 9 bases agree with TRBD2. CDR1 and CDR2 from the germline V gene are SGHVS and FQNEAQ. With 3 bases clipped from V and 0 bases from J, the junction kept 3 bases outside the gene matches. This CDR3 spans 15 amino acids. CDR3 DNA sequence: TGTGCCAGCAGCTTGGCTAGCGGGGCCTCCTACGAGCAGTACTTC. This sequence encodes CASSLASGASYEQYF.

This clonotype was picked up many times. The rearrangement links TRBV27 to TRBJ1-1; D perhaps matches TRBD1 (6 bases). CDR1 is MNHEY and CDR2 is SMNVEV in the germline V gene (reference sequence). V was trimmed by 5 bases and J by 1 base, leaving 11 bases between them. The CDR3 spans 14 residues. In DNA, the CDR3 is TGTGCCAGCAGTAAAGGACAGCAGAACACTGAAGCTTTCTTT. Protein: CASSKGQQNTEAFF.

This clonotype was counted a few times. The genes are TRBV19 and TRBJ2-1; tentative D call: TRBD2 (6 bases). This CDR3 contains 15 residues. The germline CDR1 and CDR2 sequences are LNHDA and SQIVND (reference sequence). The ends were cut back, 2 bases at V and 6 bases at J, with 14 bases in the middle. The CDR3 nucleotides read TGTGCCAGTAGTATAAGGGACTCCCTAGTCAATGAGCAGTTCTTC. Translated: CASSIRDSLVNEQFF. The variable domain in full, with the rest retrieved from reference TRBV19 and TRBJ2-1, is DGGITQSPKYLFRKEGQNVTLSCEQNLNHDAMYWYRQDPGQGLRLIYYSQIVNDFQKGDIAEGYSVSREKKESFPLTVTSAQKNPTAFYLCASSIRDSLVNEQFFGPGTRLTVL.

This chain connects TRBV6-1 to TRBJ1-3; no clear D. This CDR3 is 15 amino acids long. With 10 bases removed from V and 0 bases from J, the gap between germline ends came to 16 bases. Germline CDR1 is MNHNS and CDR2 is SASEGT. The CDR3 DNA sequence: TGTGCCACTCGCCGTGAGGCCTACTCTGGAAACACCATATATTTT. This encodes CATRREAYSGNTIYF.